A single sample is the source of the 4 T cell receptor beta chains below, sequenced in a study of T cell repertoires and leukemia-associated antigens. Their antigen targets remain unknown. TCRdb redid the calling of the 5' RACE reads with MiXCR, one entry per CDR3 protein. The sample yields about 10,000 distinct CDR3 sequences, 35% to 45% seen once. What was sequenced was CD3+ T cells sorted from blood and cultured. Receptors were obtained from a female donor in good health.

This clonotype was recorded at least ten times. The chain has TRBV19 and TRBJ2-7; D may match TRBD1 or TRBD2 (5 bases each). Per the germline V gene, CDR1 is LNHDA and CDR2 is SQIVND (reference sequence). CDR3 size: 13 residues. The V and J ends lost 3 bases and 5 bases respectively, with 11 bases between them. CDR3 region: CASSIQGVNEQYF. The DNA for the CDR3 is TGTGCCAGTAGTATCCAGGGAGTAAACGAGCAGTACTTC. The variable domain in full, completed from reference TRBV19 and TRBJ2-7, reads DGGITQSPKYLFRKEGQNVTLSCEQNLNHDAMYWYRQDPGQGLRLIYYSQIVNDFQKGDIAEGYSVSREKKESFPLTVTSAQKNPTAFYLCASSIQGVNEQYFGPGTRLTVT.

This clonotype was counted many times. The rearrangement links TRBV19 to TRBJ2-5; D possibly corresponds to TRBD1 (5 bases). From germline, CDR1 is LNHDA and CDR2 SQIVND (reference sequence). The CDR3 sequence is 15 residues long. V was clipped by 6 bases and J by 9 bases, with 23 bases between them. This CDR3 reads CASSTKVGALGSQYF. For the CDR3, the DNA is TGTGCCAGTAGCACGAAGGTAGGGGCCCTAGGGTCCCAGTACTTC. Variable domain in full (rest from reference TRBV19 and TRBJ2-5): DGGITQSPKYLFRKEGQNVTLSCEQNLNHDAMYWYRQDPGQGLRLIYYSQIVNDFQKGDIAEGYSVSREKKESFPLTVTSAQKNPTAFYLCASSTKVGALGSQYFGPGTRLLVL.

CDR3 sequence reads: CSVGGTGGYNEQFF. In DNA form, the CDR3 reads TGCAGCGTTGGAGGAACGGGAGGCTACAATGAGCAGTTCTTC. V usage is TRBV29-1 and J usage is TRBJ2-1, with TRBD2 matching 7 bases. The V gene end was trimmed by 4 bases and the J gene end by 3 bases; junction bases not matched to a gene: 6. Germline CDR1 reads SQVTM; CDR2 reads ANQGSEA. The CDR3 is 14 residues long.

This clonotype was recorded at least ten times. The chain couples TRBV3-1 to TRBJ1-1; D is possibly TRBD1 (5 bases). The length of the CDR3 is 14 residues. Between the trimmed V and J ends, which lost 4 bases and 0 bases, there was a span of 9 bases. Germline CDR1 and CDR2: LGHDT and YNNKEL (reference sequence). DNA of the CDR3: TGTGCCAGCAGCCTGCGACAGCTGAACACTGAAGCTTTCTTT. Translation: CASSLRQLNTEAFF.